This is a list of T cell receptor beta chains from one sample in a study of T cell responses to AZD1222 COVID-19 vaccine. Sequencing was performed with immunoSEQ multiplex PCR; in TCRdb, only in-frame clones are kept and a portion is missing. Seen here are about 70,000 clones, around 85% observed once, and the top ten hold roughly 22%. The input for sequencing was peripheral blood, taken on day 0 of AZD1222 vaccination. Receptors were obtained from an adult in good health. Both conserved end residues are part of each CDR3. D genes are given only for firm matches. Not all rows give a size; the values are once, few, many and, for expanded clones, a class.

d_gene	len	j_gene	v_gene	abundance	CDR3nt	CDR3aa
TRBD2	16	TRBJ2-2	TRBV6-4	few	TGTGCCAGCAGTCGGTTAGCGGGAATGAACACCGGGGAGCTGTTTTTT	CASSRLAGMNTGELFF
.	15	TRBJ1-1	TRBV29-1	once	TGCAGCGTTGAATTCAGATCGGACCTTAACACTGAAGCTTTCTTT	CSVEFRSDLNTEAFF
.	15	TRBJ1-2	TRBV3-1/TRBV3-2	.	TGTGCCAGCAGCCAACCGGGGGCCGGGTTCTATGGCTACACCTTC	CASSQPGAGFYGYTF
.	14	TRBJ1-4	TRBV5-1	.	TGCGCCAGCAGCTTGGCGGGATCTAATGAAAAACTGTTTTTT	CASSLAGSNEKLFF
TRBD1	15	TRBJ1-6	TRBV7-9	.	TGTGCCAGCAGCTCCGGGACAGGGACTAATTCACCCCTCCACTTT	CASSSGTGTNSPLHF
TRBD1	13	TRBJ1-2	TRBV29-1	.	TGCAGCGTTGTATGGCAGGGGGACTATGGCTACACCTTC	CSVVWQGDYGYTF
.	13	TRBJ1-1	TRBV13	.	TGTGCCAGCAGCTTACAGGGGAACACTGAAGCTTTCTTT	CASSLQGNTEAFF
.	13	TRBJ1-2	TRBV6-6	.	TGTGCCAGCACGTCTCCCCGGGACGGATTATACACCTTC	CASTSPRDGLYTF
TRBD1	13	TRBJ2-7	TRBV2	once	TGTGCCACCGGGACAGGAGGTCCCTACGAGCAGTACTTC	CATGTGGPYEQYF
TRBD1	14	TRBJ2-2	TRBV7-6	once	TGTGCCAGCAGCTGGGACAGGGCCGGCGGGGAGCTGTTTTTT	CASSWDRAGGELFF
.	16	TRBJ1-2	TRBV5-1	.	TGCGCCAGCAGCTCCCCCGGCGGGGAGTGGGACTATGGCTACACCTTC	CASSSPGGEWDYGYTF
.	13	TRBJ1-2	TRBV3-1/TRBV3-2	.	TGTGCCAGCAGCCTCTGGGGGTTTGGCGGCTACACCTTC	CASSLWGFGGYTF
.	20	TRBJ2-1	TRBV21-1	.	TGTGCCAGCAGCAAATTGCGGAAAGGACTAGCTAGCTCCTCCTACAATGAGCAGTTCTTC	CASSKLRKGLASSSYNEQFF
.	15	TRBJ1-5	TRBV7-6	.	TGTGCCAGCAGCAAAATGAGTGGAGTTAATCAGCCCCAGCATTTT	CASSKMSGVNQPQHF
.	12	TRBJ2-1	TRBV3-1/TRBV3-2	once	TGTGCCAGCAGCCAAGGGTCGCGTGAGCAGTTCTTC	CASSQGSREQFF
TRBD1	14	TRBJ1-3	TRBV5-4	.	TGTGCCAGCAGCTTGCCGGGACAGGGAAACACCATATATTTT	CASSLPGQGNTIYF
.	15	TRBJ1-1	TRBV11-2	once	TGTGCCAGCAGCTCCTCCTCCGTCCTGAACACTGAAGCTTTCTTT	CASSSSSVLNTEAFF
TRBD1	12	TRBJ1-1	TRBV19	.	TGTGCCAGTAGTCGACAGGGCCTTGAAGCTTTCTTT	CASSRQGLEAFF
.	13	TRBJ2-7	TRBV10-1	.	TGCGCCACCCGGGACACCGCGGTCCACGAGCAGTACTTC	CATRDTAVHEQYF
.	13	TRBJ1-1	TRBV7-9	.	TGTGCCAGCAGCTTACAATTGGGGACTGAAGCTTTCTTT	CASSLQLGTEAFF
.	17	TRBJ1-2	TRBV10-2	.	TGCGCCAGCAGTGAGGGCAGGGCCCCTCCGGCTAACTATGGCTACACCTTC	CASSEGRAPPANYGYTF
TRBD1	15	TRBJ2-1	TRBV7-8	.	TGTGCCAGCAGCTTTAAGGGACAGTCTTACAATGAGCAGTTCTTC	CASSFKGQSYNEQFF
.	14	TRBJ1-4	TRBV11-2	.	TGTGCCAGCAGCTTAGCGGGAGCCCATGAAAAACTGTTTTTT	CASSLAGAHEKLFF
.	13	TRBJ2-7	TRBV5-1	.	TGCGCCAGCACGGAGACGGGACCCTACGAGCAGTACTTC	CASTETGPYEQYF
.	13	TRBJ2-5	TRBV7-3	once	TGTGCCAGCAGCTTAGGGGTTGAAGAGACCCAGTACTTC	CASSLGVEETQYF
TRBD2	16	TRBJ2-2	TRBV7-6	.	TGTGCCAGCAGCACGAGCGCGGGGGGGCCCGTCGGGGAGCTGTTTTTT	CASSTSAGGPVGELFF
.	16	TRBJ1-2	TRBV5-8	.	TGTGCCAGCAGCTTGGCCAGAGTAAGGTCGAACTATGGCTACACCTTC	CASSLARVRSNYGYTF
.	11	TRBJ2-5	TRBV3-1/TRBV3-2	.	TGTGCCAGCAGCCGTGATGAGACCCAGTACTTC	CASSRDETQYF
.	13	TRBJ1-1	TRBV5-1	.	TGCGCCAGCAGCTTGTCCACGAACACTGAAGCTTTCTTT	CASSLSTNTEAFF
.	12	TRBJ1-2	TRBV9	.	TGTGCCAGCAGCGAGAGGGGGAATGGCTACACCTTC	CASSERGNGYTF
.	11	TRBJ2-7	TRBV29-1	few	TGCAGCGTTGAAACCGGATACGAGCAGTACTTC	CSVETGYEQYF
.	16	TRBJ1-5	TRBV19	.	TGTGCCAGTAGTCCCTTCGGGGAGGGGGGCAATCAGCCCCAGCATTTT	CASSPFGEGGNQPQHF
.	14	TRBJ1-6	TRBV25-1	.	TGTGCCAGCAGTAGGGATTATGATAATTCACCCCTCCACTTT	CASSRDYDNSPLHF
.	14	TRBJ2-7	TRBV28	.	TGTGCCAGCAGTTTATCAGGGTCTCACTACGAGCAGTACTTC	CASSLSGSHYEQYF
.	13	TRBJ2-6	TRBV6-5	.	TGTGCCAGCCTAGAAGTAGGGGCCAACGTCCTGACTTTC	CASLEVGANVLTF